A single sample is the source of the 29 T cell receptor beta chains below, sequenced in a study of Graves' ophthalmopathy and Graves' hyperthyroidism. Using RNA transcripts, the TCR beta CDR3 regions were amplified. HTBI-primed first-round RT-PCR preceded second-round multiplex PCR. TCRdb re-called the multiplex PCR reads with MiXCR, one entry per CDR3 protein. The repertoire consists of about 700,000 distinct CDR3 sequences, with about two fifths occurring once and the leading ten covering over 2.5%. Sequenced sample: peripheral blood. The source of these receptors is an adult man with Graves' ophthalmopathy.

This clonotype was observed a handful of times. The chain links TRBV6-1 to TRBJ1-6, with D tentatively TRBD1 (6 bases). Germline CDR1 reads MNHNS; CDR2 reads SASEGT. The CDR3 runs 13 residues. V was shortened by 11 bases and J by 7 bases, with 15 bases between the two germline ends. CDR3 region: CAGWGAGNSPLHF. The CDR3 coding sequence is TGTGCCGGCTGGGGGGCCGGCAATTCACCCCTCCACTTT.

This clonotype has ten or more counts. J is TRBJ1-1 and V is TRBV19; TRBD1 is a possible D gene (6 bases). Germline V gene lookup returns CDR1 LNHDA and CDR2 SQIVND (reference sequence). Trimming left V 4 bases short and J 0 bases short, with 12 bases between. CDR3 length equals 15 residues. CDR3 coding DNA: TGTGCCAGTAGTACTGCCGACAGGATGAACACTGAAGCTTTCTTT. Its translation: CASSTADRMNTEAFF. The full variable domain, completed using reference TRBV19 and TRBJ1-1, is DGGITQSPKYLFRKEGQNVTLSCEQNLNHDAMYWYRQDPGQGLRLIYYSQIVNDFQKGDIAEGYSVSREKKESFPLTVTSAQKNPTAFYLCASSTADRMNTEAFFGQGTRLTVV.

In regard to this clonotype: One junction end disagrees with the germline gene, perhaps due to a read error. The J gene is TRBJ2-7, the V gene TRBV10-3, with D perhaps matching TRBD1 (5 bases). Germline V gene lookup returns CDR1 ENHRY and CDR2 SYGVKD. The CDR3 loop spans 15 amino acids. The CDR3 region has the DNA TGTGCCAGCAGTTTTGGGGCGGAAGTATCCTACGAGCAGTACTTC. Protein: CASSFGAEVSYEQYF.

With regard to this clonotype: Without the conserved terminal phenylalanine or tryptophan, this CDR3 likely stems from a read error. This chain joins TRBV20-1 and TRBJ2-3; D possibly uses TRBD1 or TRBD2 (5 bases each). V was trimmed by 4 bases and J by 5 bases, leaving 16 bases between them. The CDR3 is 14 residues long. The germline V gene has CDR1 DFQATT and CDR2 SNEGSKA (reference sequence). The CDR3 sequence: CSATGPRDVDTQYC. The CDR3 region has the DNA TGCAGTGCTACAGGACCCAGGGACGTAGATACGCAGTATTGT.

This clonotype was observed once. This chain connects TRBV7-9 to TRBJ1-2, with 11 nucleotides matching TRBD1. Per the germline V gene, CDR1 is SEHNR and CDR2 is FQNEAQ (reference sequence). With 3 bases clipped from V and 8 bases from J, the junction kept 8 bases outside the gene matches. The CDR3 has 15 residues. CDR3 protein: CASSFNRDRGRGYTF. In DNA, the CDR3 is TGTGCCAGCAGCTTCAACCGGGACAGGGGGAGAGGCTACACCTTC.

This clonotype was seen repeatedly, ten times or more. Here the CDR3 reads CASSLEGNRGEKLFF. CDR3 sequence (DNA): TGTGCCAGCAGCTTAGAGGGGAACAGGGGTGAAAAACTGTTTTTT. The rearrangement joins TRBV7-2 to TRBJ1-4, with 7 bases that match TRBD1. CDR3 size: 15 residues. Losses at the gene ends were 1 base for V and 7 bases for J; bases not matched to a gene: 6. Per the germline V gene, CDR1 is SGHTA and CDR2 is FQGNSA.

The chain couples TRBV20-1 to TRBJ2-2; 7 bases map to TRBD2. Germline CDR1 and CDR2: DFQATT and SNEGSKA (reference sequence). J gave up 4 bases and V 1 base, and 6 bases lay outside the gene matches. CDR3 size: 15 residues. The CDR3 DNA reads TGCAGTGCTAGAGCCCTGGGGGGGGGCACCGGGGAGCTGTTTTTT. It specifies CSARALGGGTGELFF.

The chain combines TRBV12-3 or TRBV12-4 with TRBJ1-5, with TRBD1 matching 7 bases. This CDR3 is 14 amino acids long. The V and J ends lost 6 bases and 0 bases, in that order; junction bases with no gene match: 2. CDR3 DNA sequence: TGTGCCAGCAGGAGGGGGCCTAGCAATCAGCCCCAGCATTTT. Protein product: CASRRGPSNQPQHF.

This clonotype came up once. The gene calls are TRBV10-3 and TRBJ1-1, with a possible D match to TRBD1 (6 bases). Germline assignment: CDR1 ENHRY and CDR2 SYGVKD. Deletions cut 5 bases from V and 6 bases from J, with 13 bases between. This CDR3 has 13 amino acids. CDR3: CAISYWGASEAFF. The CDR3 DNA is TGTGCCATCAGTTACTGGGGGGCTTCTGAAGCTTTCTTT.

This clonotype was observed a few times. A junction end diverges from the germline sequence, so it may reflect a read error. The chain recombines TRBV10-3 with TRBJ2-5; 14 positions agree with TRBD2. CDR3 length equals 15 residues. CDR1 and CDR2 (germline): ENHRY, SYGVKD. The CDR3 DNA reads TGTGCCAGCAGTATCGCGGGACTAGCGGGAGAGGCCCAGTACTTC. Residues: CASSIAGLAGEAQYF.

This rearrangement joins TRBV2 to TRBJ2-7; D gene uncertain. With 2 bases removed from V and 0 bases from J, the gap between germline ends came to 8 bases. Looked up from germline, CDR1 is SNHLY and CDR2 is FYNNEI. The CDR3 covers 14 residues. The CDR3 nucleotides are TGTGCCAGCAGTGAAATGTCCCCCTCCTACGAGCAGTACTTC. Encoded protein: CASSEMSPSYEQYF.

In regard to this clonotype: A clone one base away is much larger, so this may be a read error. The J gene is TRBJ1-1, the V gene TRBV9; possibly TRBD1 for D (5 bases). Germline values: CDR1 SGDLS, CDR2 YYNGEE. The CDR3 runs 16 residues. The CDR3 is CASSEGSQLFGTEVFF. CDR3 DNA: TGTGCCAGCAGTGAGGGGTCTCAGTTGTTTGGCACTGAAGTTTTCTTT.

This clonotype has ten or more counts. The CDR3 is CATRRNTEAFF. CDR3 bases: TGTGCCACCCGACGGAACACTGAAGCTTTCTTT. V is TRBV19 and J is TRBJ1-1; no firm D call. V lost 10 bases, J lost 1 base, and 7 bases lay in between. The CDR3 sequence is 11 residues long. Germline V CDR1 and CDR2: LNHDA, SQIVND (reference sequence). Combining the CDR3 with reference TRBV19 and TRBJ1-1 gives the whole variable domain DGGITQSPKYLFRKEGQNVTLSCEQNLNHDAMYWYRQDPGQGLRLIYYSQIVNDFQKGDIAEGYSVSREKKESFPLTVTSAQKNPTAFYLCATRRNTEAFFGQGTRLTVV.

The table lists this clonotype with a count of one. The chain carries TRBV7-9 and TRBJ2-1; TRBD2 aligns across 9 bases. This CDR3 comprises 14 residues. Germline V gene data show CDR1 as SEHNR and CDR2 as FQNEAQ (reference sequence). Unmatched junction bases numbered 5, after V lost 7 bases and J lost 4 bases. The CDR3 region is CASTRSGRYNEQFF. The CDR3 DNA reads as TGTGCCAGCACACGTAGCGGGAGATACAATGAGCAGTTCTTC.

This clonotype was counted at least ten times. This chain uses TRBV6-1 with TRBJ2-2; D may correspond to TRBD1 or TRBD2 (5 bases each). The germline gives CDR1 MNHNS, CDR2 SASEGT. This CDR3 is built from 11 residues. Between the trimmed V and J ends, which lost 4 bases and 13 bases, there was a span of 10 bases. The DNA for the CDR3 is TGTGCCAGCAGTGTTGGGGGAGTGCTGTTTTTT. It translates to CASSVGGVLFF.

This clonotype was seen many times. The chain is built from TRBV15 and TRBJ2-7, with 10 bases aligning to TRBD2. Trimming at V came to 0 bases and at J to 5 bases, leaving 4 bases not matched to a gene. CDR3 length equals 15 residues. CDR1 is LNHNV, CDR2 YYDKDF, per germline (reference sequence). The CDR3, as DNA: TGTGCCACCAGCAGAGAGGGGCTAGCGGGAGACGAGCAGTACTTC. Its protein is CATSREGLAGDEQYF.

The chain carries TRBV6-5 and TRBJ1-3; D is unclear. This CDR3 region has 14 residues. Between the trimmed V and J ends, which lost 1 base and 3 bases, there was a span of 7 bases. Germline assignment: CDR1 MNHEY and CDR2 SVGAGI. CDR3 in DNA: TGTGCCAGCAGTTACTTGCAGCGTGGAAACACCATATATTTT. Encoded protein: CASSYLQRGNTIYF.

This rearrangement joins TRBV5-6 to TRBJ2-2; possible D gene TRBD1, 6 bases. The CDR3 length is 19 residues. Trimming removed 2 bases at V and 1 base at J, with 21 bases between. Germline V gene data show CDR1 as SGHDT and CDR2 as YYEEEE. The CDR3: CASSLLWAKGEWNTGELFF. The CDR3, as DNA: TGTGCCAGCAGCTTATTGTGGGCTAAGGGGGAGTGGAACACCGGGGAGCTGTTTTTT.

This clonotype has ten or more counts. The rearrangement joins TRBV10-3 to TRBJ2-5; 12 nucleotides line up with TRBD1. This CDR3 has 18 residues. V gave up 5 bases and J gave up 4 bases; unmatched junction bases: 14. Germline assignment: CDR1 ENHRY and CDR2 SYGVKD. CDR3 sequence (DNA): TGTGCCATCAGTAACGCCGGGACAGGGGGCGCGAGAGGAGAGACCCAGTACTTC. Translation: CAISNAGTGGARGETQYF.

This clonotype was recorded at least ten times. The CDR3 is CASSPGAGFDQPQHF. The CDR3 DNA sequence: TGCGCCAGCAGCCCGGGGGCAGGGTTTGATCAGCCCCAGCATTTT. The V and J genes are TRBV5-1 and TRBJ1-5; D might be TRBD1 (6 bases). The V gene's germline CDR1 is SGHRS and CDR2 YFSETQ. This CDR3 has 15 amino acids. V shed 4 bases and J shed 5 bases, with 16 bases lying between them.

V is TRBV19 and J is TRBJ1-1; 8 nucleotides line up with TRBD1. CDR3 length equals 15 residues. The V gene end was trimmed by 7 bases and the J gene end by 4 bases; junction bases not matched to a gene: 11. Germline lookup yields CDR1 LNHDA and CDR2 SQIVND (reference sequence). CDR3 region: CASIGQGARVTEAFF. Here the CDR3 DNA reads TGTGCCAGTATAGGCCAGGGGGCGCGGGTCACTGAAGCTTTCTTT.

Ten or more counts support this clonotype. The CDR3 is CSVVLGDRYEQYF. The CDR3 region has the DNA TGCAGCGTTGTTTTAGGGGATCGTTACGAGCAGTACTTC. The J gene is TRBJ2-7, the V gene TRBV29-1, with D tentatively TRBD1 (5 bases). Trimming removed 4 bases at V and 4 bases at J, with 14 bases between. This CDR3 is 13 amino acids long. Germline CDR1 and CDR2: SQVTM and ANQGSEA.

The rearrangement uses TRBV10-2 and TRBJ1-1; maybe TRBD1 (6 bases). The CDR3 spans 12 residues. Germline V lookup: CDR1 WSHSY, CDR2 SAAADI. The germline V and J ends were trimmed by 6 bases and 11 bases, with 16 bases remaining between them. CDR3 protein: CASRQLAGAAFF. CDR3 nucleotides: TGCGCCAGCAGGCAACTAGCGGGGGCCGCTTTCTTT.

This clonotype was seen a few times. The chain is built from TRBV10-3 and TRBJ2-7; weak D call: TRBD1 (6 bases). Per the germline V gene, CDR1 is ENHRY and CDR2 is SYGVKD. The CDR3 has 13 amino acids. Trimming shortened V by 3 bases and J by 2 bases, and 8 bases separated the two germline ends. CDR3: CAISDGQTYEQYF. As DNA, the CDR3 is TGTGCCATCAGTGATGGACAGACCTACGAGCAGTACTTC.

In DNA, the CDR3 is TGTGCCACCGAGGACAGGGTTGTTCCCGGGGAGCTGTTTTTT. Translated, it gives CATEDRVVPGELFF. The rearrangement uses TRBV19 and TRBJ2-2, with 8 bases matching TRBD1. Germline V gives CDR1 LNHDA, CDR2 SQIVND (reference sequence). V trimming: 10 bases; J trimming: 6 bases; junction bases outside the gene matches: 10. The CDR3 runs 14 residues.

The chain carries TRBV11-2 and TRBJ2-5; 12 nucleotides agree with TRBD1. Germline CDR1 is SGHAT and CDR2 is FQNNGV. Trimming took 3 bases from V and 5 from J; bases not matched to a gene: 7. This CDR3 spans 16 amino acids. CDR3 protein: CASSFPGTGGGETQYF. CDR3 in DNA: TGTGCCAGCAGCTTTCCCGGGACAGGGGGCGGGGAGACCCAGTACTTC. The full variable domain, with the rest looked up from reference TRBV11-2 and TRBJ2-5, is EAGVAQSPRYKIIEKRQSVAFWCNPISGHATLYWYQQILGQGPKLLIQFQNNGVVDDSQLPKDRFSAERLKGVDSTLKIQPAKLEDSAVYLCASSFPGTGGGETQYFGPGTRLLVL.

This clonotype was observed at least ten times. This chain joins TRBV7-7 and TRBJ2-7; D is unresolved. Germline lookup yields CDR1 SSHAT and CDR2 FNYEAQ (reference sequence). The CDR3 has 14 residues. V was trimmed by 1 base and J by 5 bases, leaving 12 bases between them. CDR3 sequence (DNA): TGTGCCAGCAGCTTAGAAACAGCGCTGAACGAGCAGTACTTC. It is translated as CASSLETALNEQYF.

V is TRBV7-9 and J is TRBJ2-7; D is unclear. In germline, CDR1 is SEHNR, CDR2 FQNEAQ (reference sequence). V shed 6 bases and J shed 8 bases, with 14 bases lying between them. This CDR3 contains 12 residues. The CDR3 region has the DNA TGTGCCAGCAGTGATCCCCCGCTCAAGCAGTACTTC. Its translation: CASSDPPLKQYF.

J is TRBJ1-1 and V is TRBV19; a possible D gene is TRBD1 (5 bases). The V end was cut by 3 bases, the J end by 4 bases, with 15 bases between. Per germline, CDR1 LNHDA and CDR2 SQIVND (reference sequence). This CDR3 region has 15 residues. Here the CDR3 reads CASSISSGPLTEAFF. The CDR3 region has the DNA TGTGCCAGTAGTATCTCGTCGGGGCCACTCACTGAAGCTTTCTTT.